The rows below give T cell receptor beta chains drawn from one sample of a study of blood T cell repertoires in COVID-19. This table comes from immunoSEQ multiplex PCR, and its TCRdb copy is limited to in-frame clones, with some not included. The data show about 500,000 clones, approximately 92% seen once. The material sequenced was peripheral blood. Receptors were obtained from a man between 18 and 35 years old with COVID-19, enrolled during active disease. CDR3s include the opening cysteine and the closing phenylalanine or tryptophan. The order of the fields is CDR3 DNA, CDR3 protein, J gene, D gene, V gene, clone size. The D gene is left open where the match is weak. Clone size is not always given. Where it is, it says once, few, many or a class for expanded clones.

TGTGCCAGCAGCTCACTAGCGGGCAGCTCCTACAATGAGCAGTTCTTC CASSSLAGSSYNEQFF TRBJ2-1 TRBD2 TRBV9 .
TGCGCCAGCAGCTTGGCCGGGGCGGGGGCAAGCACAGATACGCAGTATTTT CASSLAGAGASTDTQYF TRBJ2-3 . TRBV5-1 .
TGTGCCAGCAGGACTTTGGGAGAGAACACCGGGGAGCTGTTTTTT CASRTLGENTGELFF TRBJ2-2 . TRBV28 .
TGTGCCAGCAGCCCCAGGGGGGGCCCCGGGACAGGGGCCTCTGGGGCCAACGTCCTGACTTTC CASSPRGGPGTGASGANVLTF TRBJ2-6 TRBD1 TRBV3-1/TRBV3-2 .
TGTGCCAGCAATAACAGGGGAAATGAGCAGTTCTTC CASNNRGNEQFF TRBJ2-1 TRBD1 TRBV2 .
TGTGCCAGCAATAAGGGACTCCAGCCCTACGAGCAGTACTTC CASNKGLQPYEQYF TRBJ2-7 . TRBV6-5 .
TGTGCCAGCAGCCAAGACCAGCGGGGTGAGCAGTTCTTC CASSQDQRGEQFF TRBJ2-1 TRBD2 TRBV3-1/TRBV3-2 .
TGTGCCAGCTCACTGACAGGGGTGGGAAACATTCAGTACTTC CASSLTGVGNIQYF TRBJ2-4 TRBD1 TRBV18 .
TGTGCCAGCTCAGAAGGGACAGGGAACACCGGGGAGCTGTTTTTT CASSEGTGNTGELFF TRBJ2-2 TRBD1 TRBV18 .
TGTGCCAGCAGTTTAGAAGCGGGAGACGAGCAGTACTTC CASSLEAGDEQYF TRBJ2-7 TRBD2 TRBV12-3/TRBV12-4 .
TGTGCCAGCACCCCAAGAGACCAGCGGGCCTCCTACAATGAGCAGTTCTTC CASTPRDQRASYNEQFF TRBJ2-1 . TRBV3-1/TRBV3-2 .
TGTGCCACCAGTGATTCGGCAGGGCGACTGTACTTC CATSDSAGRLYF TRBJ2-7 . TRBV24-1 few
TGCGCCAGCAGCTTGGAGACAGGGGCCAATTCACCCCTCCACTTT CASSLETGANSPLHF TRBJ1-6 TRBD1 TRBV5-1 few
TGTGCCAGCAGTGAGATACAACAGGGCGAAGCTTTCTTT CASSEIQQGEAFF TRBJ1-1 . TRBV6-1 .
TGTGCCAGCAGCCAAGGGTATAGCGGCACAGATACGCAGTATTTT CASSQGYSGTDTQYF TRBJ2-3 . TRBV4-2 .
TGCAGTGCTAACGGGGTTTGGGGCTACACCTTC CSANGVWGYTF TRBJ1-2 . TRBV20-1 .
TGTGCCAGCAGCCCGGAGGGATTTGGTGGCTACACCTTC CASSPEGFGGYTF TRBJ1-2 . TRBV5-6 .
TGTGCCAGCAGTTACCCAGGGACCGGGGAGCTGTTTTTT CASSYPGTGELFF TRBJ2-2 . TRBV6-5 once
TGTGCCAGCAGCGAAGACTTCTCCTACAATGAGCAGTTCTTC CASSEDFSYNEQFF TRBJ2-1 . TRBV14 .
TGCGCCAGCAGTGCTACGACTAGCGGGAGCTTCAACACAGATACGCAGTATTTT CASSATTSGSFNTDTQYF TRBJ2-3 TRBD2 TRBV10-1 .
TGTGCCAGCAGCCAGCGGTGGGGAGATTCACCCCTCCACTTT CASSQRWGDSPLHF TRBJ1-6 . TRBV5-6 .
TGTGCCAGCAGCCCCCGGACAGGGGCGGGGGAGCAGTACTTC CASSPRTGAGEQYF TRBJ2-7 TRBD1 TRBV7-9 .
TGCGCCAGCAGGGCAACCTACGAGCAGTACTTC CASRATYEQYF TRBJ2-7 . TRBV10-2 few
TGTGCTAGCTGGGGGGGGACTAGCGGGACGAACACCGGGGAGCTGTTTTTT CASWGGTSGTNTGELFF TRBJ2-2 TRBD2 TRBV7-7 .
TGCGCCAGCAGTCTCGGACTAGCGGGGGATACGCAGTATTTT CASSLGLAGDTQYF TRBJ2-3 TRBD2 TRBV10-2 .
TGTGCCAGCAGTGAATTTGGACTAGCGGGACGCACAGATACGCAGTATTTT CASSEFGLAGRTDTQYF TRBJ2-3 TRBD2 TRBV25-1 .
TGTGCCACCAGCAGAGCGGGGGTTTCGGGCAATCAGCCCCAGCATTTT CATSRAGVSGNQPQHF TRBJ1-5 . TRBV15 .
TGTGCCAGCAGTTTAGGACTAGCCGCCTACGAGCAGTACTTC CASSLGLAAYEQYF TRBJ2-7 TRBD2 TRBV27 .
TGTGCCAGCACCGTAAATAGCGGGGGGTGGCAAGAGACCCAGTACTTC CASTVNSGGWQETQYF TRBJ2-5 TRBD2 TRBV7-2 .
TGTGCCAGCAGCTTATCAGGCCATGAAAAACTGTTTTTT CASSLSGHEKLFF TRBJ1-4 . TRBV7-9 few
TGTGCCTGGAGTTTCCGGACTGCGAGCTCCTATAATTCACCCCTCCACTTT CAWSFRTASSYNSPLHF TRBJ1-6 . TRBV30 .
TGTGCCAGCAGCGTAAGCGGGACAGGGGGGTCACCCCTCCACTTT CASSVSGTGGSPLHF TRBJ1-6 TRBD1 TRBV11-3 .
TGCAGCGTTGGCACGGTTATATCCTACGAGCAGTACTTC CSVGTVISYEQYF TRBJ2-7 . TRBV29-1 .